These 6 T cell receptor beta chains share one sample of origin, sequenced in a study of cytomegalovirus exposure and HLA in healthy donors (dated by TCRdb to about 2017). The library was made by the immunoSEQ multiplex PCR assay. For the multiplex PCR, a mixture combining 60 forward primers for TCR Vbeta segments and 13 reverse primers for TCR Jbeta segments was used. TCRdb obtained this table from immuneACCESS and retained in-frame rearrangements with V and J assigned. These tables miss some clones; where compared with another copy, unresolved V genes account for less than half of the shortfall, and the remainder is unexplained. The table kept for this sample lists about 72,000 clones. The top ten constitute roughly an eighth of the sample. The sample was PBMCs. These receptors originate from a middle-aged man in good health and CMV-seropositive.

V and J are TRBV4-2 and TRBJ1-2; possible D gene TRBD1, 5 bases. The CDR3 is made up of 13 amino acids. V dropped 3 bases and J dropped 8 bases, with 13 bases sitting between them. From germline, CDR1 is LGHNA and CDR2 YNFKEQ. The DNA for the CDR3 is TGTGCCAGCAGCCAGTCAAGGGGTGACGGCTACACCTTC. Its protein product is CASSQSRGDGYTF.

V is TRBV5-1 and J is TRBJ1-4; D gene uncertain. Germline V CDR1 and CDR2: SGHRS, YFSETQ. Trimming cost V 0 bases and J 4 bases, with 13 bases left between them. CDR3 length: 16 amino acids. CDR3 in amino acids: CASSLDSEAINEKLFF. CDR3 nucleotides: TGCGCCAGCAGCTTGGATTCAGAAGCGATTAATGAAAAACTGTTTTTT. The complete variable domain, with remaining parts taken from reference TRBV5-1 and TRBJ1-4, reads KAGVTQTPRYLIKTRGQQVTLSCSPISGHRSVSWYQQTPGQGLQFLFEYFSETQRNKGNFPGRFSGRQFSNSRSEMNVSTLELGDSALYLCASSLDSEAINEKLFFGSGTQLSVL.

The chain has TRBV5-1 and TRBJ2-2; the match to TRBD2 covers 14 bases. The germline CDR1 and CDR2 sequences are SGHRS and YFSETQ. Trimming removed 4 bases from V and 6 bases from J; junction bases left unmatched: 8. This CDR3 contains 17 residues. CDR3 sequence (DNA): TGCGCCAGCAGCGGGACTAGCGGGAGCCACGGGTCCGGGGAGCTGTTTTTT. Translating it yields CASSGTSGSHGSGELFF.

This chain uses TRBV7-2 with TRBJ2-7; TRBD1 agrees at 8 bases. CDR3 length equals 13 residues. Germline lookup yields CDR1 SGHTA and CDR2 FQGNSA. V lost 3 bases and J lost 5; bases outside the gene matches: 3. DNA of the CDR3: TGTGCCAGCAGCTTCAGGGGGCTGGACGAGCAGTACGTC. It yields the protein CASSFRGLDEQYV.

The CDR3 sequence is CASSFDGSGSLHF. CDR3 sequence (DNA): TGTGCCAGCAGCTTCGACGGTTCAGGATCCCTCCACTTT. This rearrangement joins TRBV7-9 to TRBJ1-6; the D is unclear. Looked up from germline, CDR1 is SEHNR and CDR2 is FQNEAQ (reference sequence). Deletions cut 3 bases from V and 14 bases from J, with 14 bases between. The CDR3 totals 13 residues. The variable domain in full, with the rest retrieved from reference TRBV7-9 and TRBJ1-6, is DTGVSQNPRHKITKRGQNVTFRCDPISEHNRLYWYRQTLGQGPEFLTYFQNEAQLEKSRLLSDRFSAERPKGSFSTLEIQRTEQGDSAMYLCASSFDGSGSLHFGNGTRLTVT.

This chain joins TRBV9 and TRBJ2-2, with TRBD1 matching over 7 bases. This CDR3 region has 16 residues. Losses at the gene ends were 0 bases for V and 4 bases for J; bases not matched to a gene: 6. Germline CDR1 reads SGDLS; CDR2 reads YYNGEE. The chain's CDR3 is CASSVGNRGPTGELFF. As DNA, the CDR3 is TGTGCCAGCAGCGTAGGAAATAGGGGGCCCACCGGGGAGCTGTTTTTT. The full variable domain, completed using reference TRBV9 and TRBJ2-2, is DSGVTQTPKHLITATGQRVTLRCSPRSGDLSVYWYQQSLDQGLQFLIQYYNGEERAKGNILERFSAQQFPDLHSELNLSSLELGDSALYFCASSVGNRGPTGELFFGEGSRLTVL.